This T cell receptor (beta chain) appears in the sequencing data of a study of T cell responses to AZD1222 COVID-19 vaccine. Study-wide findings and caveats: Two AZD1222 administrations were followed by greater Spike-specific TCR breadth and depth. Variant regions that are unmutated are reportedly the target of nearly half of spike-specific TCRs. Baseline serology detected seropositivity in only a handful of AZD1222 recipients. Repertoires in all cases were sampled only once the peak T cell response had passed.

The CDR3 is 15 amino acids. Between the trimmed V and J ends, which lost 0 bases and 7 bases, there was a span of 13 bases. Germline loops: CDR1 SNHLY, CDR2 FYNNEI. Here immunoSEQ multiplex PCR was the method, and the copy in TCRdb shows in-frame clones only, minus some. Here the sample spans around 130,000 clones, about 82% being singletons. A word on this clone: Its target is unknown.

The sample here was peripheral blood, taken on day 0 of AZD1222 vaccination. This TCR came from an adult in good health. The rearrangement joins TRBV2 to TRBJ2-1; tentative D call: TRBD2 (7 bases). This CDR3 reads CASSEAGGLRNEQFF. The CDR3 DNA is TGTGCCAGCAGTGAAGCGGGGGGGCTCCGGAATGAGCAGTTCTTC.